Here is one T cell receptor (beta chain) with its context. As yet, its antigen is unknown. This entry is derived from a study of T cell repertoires in cytomegalovirus infection. As for the study in general: Peptides in the study included HLA-C-restricted and HLA-B-restricted CMV epitopes. Both CMV infection and a matching HLA type were indicated by public TCR beta signatures.

Study-wide results and caveats: The ex vivo response was dominated by HLA-C-restricted CMV-specific TCR beta clonotypes. The study identified carriers of CMV plus the relevant HLA from cumulative public TCR beta family frequency.

Using its own MiXCR run on the reads, TCRdb lists one record per CDR3 protein. The sample includes a few hundred thousand distinct CDR3 sequences, just under 40% of them seen just once. The CDR3 length is 13 residues. Trimming stripped 5 bases from V and 12 bases from J, with 17 bases between. Germline V lookup: CDR1 SGHTA, CDR2 FQGNSA. The chain employs TRBV7-2 and TRBJ2-1; D possibly corresponds to TRBD2 (5 bases). The receptor's source is a human donor in good health (CMV status not recorded). Some clones in this sample may be carry-over from other donors' samples. Material: cultured PBMCs, obtained from culture after CMV antigen stimulation. In DNA form, the CDR3 reads TGTGCCAGCAGCCCCCAGGACTCCCCGGGGCAGTTCTTC. Protein product: CASSPQDSPGQFF. Filled out from reference TRBV7-2 and TRBJ2-1, the complete variable domain reads GAGVSQSPSNKVTEKGKDVELRCDPISGHTALYWYRQSLGQGLEFLIYFQGNSAPDKSGLPSDRFSAERTGGSVSTLTIQRTQQEDSAVYLCASSPQDSPGQFFGPGTRLTVL.